Here is one T cell receptor beta chain with its context. No antigen is known for it. This may be a read error, as it is one base from a much larger clone. This entry belongs to a study of regulatory T cells in long-lasting Graves disease. Stated time point: persistent/refractory GD, antithyroid drugs over 5 years with positive TRAb. Extracted PBMC RNA gave rise to the TCR library. Study-wide points: Whereas new patients shared some 970 public clonotypes, persistent patients shared more, at 2,500 to 3,500.

From germline, CDR1 is LNHDA and CDR2 SQIVND (reference sequence). The CDR3 covers 15 residues. Through Arm-PCR of CDR3 regions and iRepertoire HTBI primers, TCR beta libraries were built. MiXCR, run by TCRdb on the multiplex PCR reads, gives a single entry per CDR3 protein. The data contain fewer than 600,000 distinct CDR3 sequences, approximately 23% of them singletons. The origin of this receptor is a female donor with Graves disease. This chain joins TRBV19 and TRBJ1-1, with TRBD1 matching 9 bases. Here the sequenced sample was peripheral blood mononuclear cells (PBMCs), taken when the disease was refractory, from a patient treated with antithyroid drugs. The CDR3 is CASSSDRGRVSEVFF. Here the CDR3 DNA reads TGTGCCAGTAGTTCTGACAGGGGGAGGGTTTCTGAAGTTTTCTTT.